This TCR beta chain is from a study of identical twins. General study points: Sequences that were out-of-frame, alpha and twin-shared displayed an excess of low generation probability.

After template switching added a universal primer site, the resulting cDNA carried unique molecular identifiers. TCRdb used MiXCR to reprocess the 5' RACE reads, holding one entry per CDR3 protein. The sample records hundreds of thousands of distinct CDR3 sequences, 6.5% to 9% being singletons. At least ten counts were recorded for this clonotype. Its antigen is not known. These sequences were also reported in another study, on yellow fever vaccine responses in identical twins.

This clonotype originated in a woman under 30 in good health. What was sequenced was CD8+ T cells sorted from blood.

CDR3 protein: CASSFGTNYGYTF. DNA for the CDR3: TGTGCCAGCAGTTTTGGGACGAACTATGGCTACACCTTC. The chain is built from TRBV12-3 or TRBV12-4 and TRBJ1-2; a possible D gene is TRBD1 (5 bases). This CDR3 contains 13 residues. V was cut by 3 bases and J by 2 bases, with 7 bases left in between.